This is a list of T cell receptor beta chains from one sample in a study of CD8+CD57+ T cells in acquired aplastic anemia. TCRdb reprocessed the reads with MiXCR, giving one entry per CDR3 protein. The sample holds over 150,000 distinct CDR3 sequences, roughly two thirds seen once. Sequenced sample: sorted CD4+, CD8+, or CD8+CD57+ T cells (not recorded which) from PBMCs. Receptors were obtained from a human donor with aplastic anemia. The CDR3 runs from the conserved cysteine through the conserved F or W. A D gene is named only where the DNA matches it firmly.

v_gene	j_gene	d_gene	CDR3aa
TRBV5-4	TRBJ2-3	TRBD2	CASSFRGGTDTQYF
TRBV10-3	TRBJ1-2	NA	CAISDPTEGRYGYTF
TRBV4-1	TRBJ1-6	NA	CASSPLSHDSYNSPLHF
TRBV6-4	TRBJ2-3	TRBD2	CASSLAGQRDTQYF
TRBV10-2	TRBJ2-2	NA	CASSELTATGELFF
TRBV19	TRBJ1-5	TRBD1	CASTQTGLNQPQHF
TRBV12-3/TRBV12-4	TRBJ1-1	TRBD1	CASSYPGQVNTEAFF
TRBV2	TRBJ2-3	TRBD2	CASSEALAGGPTDTQYF
TRBV7-2	TRBJ2-2	NA	CASSPRRELFF
TRBV6-4	TRBJ2-2	NA	CASSVTGADTGELFF
TRBV24-1	TRBJ2-5	TRBD1	CATSDWTGLQGTQYF
TRBV20-1	TRBJ2-7	NA	CSAHRGGYEQYF
TRBV20-1	TRBJ2-7	NA	CSASGDYEQYF
TRBV7-3	TRBJ2-3	TRBD1	CASSLDRAQDTQYF
TRBV10-3	TRBJ2-5	TRBD2	CASQRGDQETQYF
TRBV7-7	TRBJ2-7	NA	CASSPSHDLYEQYF
TRBV2	TRBJ2-5	NA	CASSEGGFETQYF
TRBV7-8	TRBJ2-7	TRBD2	CASSPRLAGYEQYF
TRBV29-1	TRBJ2-5	NA	CSVGGLASQYF
TRBV29-1	TRBJ2-7	TRBD2	CSSFGRGDEQYF
TRBV5-6	TRBJ1-2	NA	CASSLAGWAASYGYTF
TRBV15	TRBJ2-3	TRBD2	CATSSSSGVPTDTQYF
TRBV29-1	TRBJ2-3	TRBD2	CSVEVGGGLTDTQYF
TRBV7-8	TRBJ2-7	NA	CASSYSRDYEQYF
TRBV9	TRBJ1-2	TRBD1	CASSVTGTGDYGYTF
TRBV10-3	TRBJ1-1	NA	CAIMGTIEAFF
TRBV9	TRBJ1-5	NA	CASSVGGTNQPQHF
TRBV20-1	TRBJ2-1	TRBD2	CSGTSGGIYNEQFF
TRBV9	TRBJ2-3	TRBD2	CASSVRPSGGTDTQYF
TRBV29-1	TRBJ1-1	NA	CSVQDPRAFF
TRBV4-1	TRBJ1-2	TRBD1	CASTLGQGNGYTF
TRBV29-1	TRBJ1-4	NA	CSGIDSTNEKLFF
TRBV7-9	TRBJ2-1	TRBD2	CASSLPGTSGGAVNEQFF
TRBV19	TRBJ1-5	TRBD1	CASTLTGNQPQHF
TRBV5-7	TRBJ2-1	NA	CASSYSSSYNEQFF
TRBV7-2	TRBJ2-2	NA	CASSIDSTGELFF
TRBV15	TRBJ1-2	TRBD1	CATEKGQGFSGYTF
TRBV10-3	TRBJ1-2	NA	CAISDTQILYGYTF
TRBV15	TRBJ2-1	TRBD1	CATSSSRSGQGLWNEQFF
TRBV5-1	TRBJ2-7	NA	CASTHPSSYEQYF
TRBV11-2	TRBJ2-1	NA	CASSLEDAVIRFF
TRBV12-3/TRBV12-4	TRBJ2-1	NA	CASSPTGAGTFF
TRBV10-3	TRBJ1-1	NA	CAIMGRLDTEAFF
TRBV7-2	TRBJ2-3	NA	CASSSPSGGETDTQYF
TRBV19	TRBJ1-1	NA	CASSISPGLEAFF
TRBV11-1	TRBJ1-3	TRBD1	CASSHGDRGLGNTIYF
TRBV20-1	TRBJ2-2	NA	CSARDLGRDSAGELFF
TRBV20-1	TRBJ1-2	TRBD1	CSARGDRETDGYTF
TRBV6-4	TRBJ2-1	TRBD2	CANSDSRGGSYNEQFF
TRBV29-1	TRBJ2-7	TRBD1	CSVIQGADEQYF
TRBV10-3	TRBJ1-1	TRBD1	CAIRGQEEAFF
TRBV6-4	TRBJ2-3	TRBD2	CASSEQTPGTGGFTDTQYF
TRBV10-3	TRBJ1-3	NA	CAITRGGEGPGNTIYF
TRBV5-1	TRBJ2-3	TRBD2	CASSLGLAGGVGDTQYF
TRBV6-1	TRBJ1-5	NA	CASSPQSGSFQPQHF
TRBV19	TRBJ1-2	NA	CASSIHGLRGDYGYTF
TRBV5-6	TRBJ2-7	NA	CASSQDAASSYEQYF